These 26 T cell receptor beta chains were sequenced from one sample in a study of OX40 agonist ivuxolimab in advanced cancers. Libraries were prepared through the immunoSEQ multiplex PCR assay. TCRdb retrieved this table from immuneACCESS and kept in-frame rearrangements only. Not all clones are present; in checked studies, unresolved V genes account for under half, and no reason is known for the remainder. This sample lists roughly 56,000 clones; approximately 91% were detected once. The top ten constitute roughly 0.75% of the sample. Source: CD4+ or CD8+ T cells sorted from blood, taken in a trial of the OX40 agonist ivuxolimab. The receptor set was obtained from an adult with an advanced solid tumor such as melanoma, head and neck, liver or kidney cancer.

The rearrangement joins TRBV5-1 to TRBJ1-1; TRBD1 is a possible D gene (6 bases). This CDR3 has 15 residues. V lost 1 base, J lost 1 base, and 11 bases lay in between. Per germline, CDR1 SGHRS and CDR2 YFSETQ. For the CDR3, the DNA is TGCGCCAGCAGCTTGCGACAACAGGGGAACACTGAAGCTTTCTTT. It specifies CASSLRQQGNTEAFF.

The chain couples TRBV21-1 to TRBJ2-3; the DNA was not used to check the table's D call, TRBD2. TRBV21-1 is a known pseudogene. There are 15 residues in the CDR3. This CDR3 reads CASSKGEGGRDTQYF. The CDR3 coding sequence is TGTGCCAGCAGCAAAGGGGAGGGAGGCCGGGATACGCAGTATTTT.

In its sample, this clone was seen a few times. As DNA, the CDR3 is TGTGCCAGCAGTGATAGGACAGGGCATATGGGTGGCTACACCTTC. Amino acid sequence: CASSDRTGHMGGYTF. The chain recombines TRBV2 with TRBJ1-2; the match to TRBD1 covers 8 bases. The V gene end was trimmed by 3 bases and the J gene end by 7 bases; junction bases not matched to a gene: 10. This CDR3 contains 15 residues. Germline-derived CDR1 and CDR2 are SNHLY and FYNNEI.

The chain couples TRBV11-2 to TRBJ2-5; 9 bases map to TRBD1. Germline CDR1 is SGHAT and CDR2 is FQNNGV. There are 19 residues in the CDR3. The junction had 19 bases not matched to a gene; V was cut back by 4 bases and J by 4 bases. The CDR3 loop reads CASSSEMSVWTGVRETQYF. DNA of the CDR3: TGTGCCAGCAGCTCCGAAATGAGTGTTTGGACAGGGGTGAGAGAGACCCAGTACTTC.

The count of this clone is one. This sequence joins TRBV19 and TRBJ1-1; the match to TRBD1 covers 7 bases. The ends lost 8 bases at V and 6 bases at J; junction bases unmatched: 9. The CDR3 has 13 amino acids. Germline values: CDR1 LNHDA, CDR2 SQIVND (reference sequence). DNA of the CDR3: TGTGCCAGTTCAACAGGGGCGGCGGCTGAAGCTTTCTTT. It is translated as CASSTGAAAEAFF.

The chain joins TRBV7-8 to TRBJ1-1; TRBD1 agrees at 11 bases. The CDR3 extends over 19 amino acids. After removal of 1 base from V and 4 bases from J, the junction contained 14 bases not matched to a gene. The germline V gene has CDR1 SGHVS and CDR2 FQNEAQ. The CDR3 here is CASSLGGGRDRGMSTEAFF. The CDR3 DNA sequence: TGTGCCAGCAGCTTAGGGGGAGGGCGGGACAGGGGGATGAGCACTGAAGCTTTCTTT. Combining the CDR3 with reference TRBV7-8 and TRBJ1-1 gives the whole variable domain GAGVSQSPRYKVAKRGQDVALRCDPISGHVSLFWYQQALGQGPEFLTYFQNEAQLDKSGLPSDRFFAERPEGSVSTLKIQRTQQEDSAVYLCASSLGGGRDRGMSTEAFFGQGTRLTVV.

This chain joins TRBV10-3 and TRBJ1-3; D gene unclear. V lost 10 bases, J lost 4 bases, and 26 bases lay in between. Germline assignment: CDR1 ENHRY and CDR2 SYGVKD. There are 17 residues in the CDR3. Written as DNA, the CDR3 is TGTGCCACTGCGTCTACCGGGCCTCCGAAAGAGGGAAACACCATATATTTT. The encoded protein is CATASTGPPKEGNTIYF.

The chain joins TRBV18 to TRBJ2-2; no clear D gene. The germline CDR1 and CDR2 sequences are KGHSH and LQKENI. The ends were cut back, 5 bases at V and 2 bases at J, with 6 bases in the middle. The CDR3 loop spans 13 amino acids. The CDR3 nucleotides read TGTGCCAGCTCAGCGGTAAACACCGGGGAGCTGTTTTTT. Amino acids: CASSAVNTGELFF.

The chain recombines TRBV5-1 with TRBJ1-4; TRBD1 aligns across 8 bases. This CDR3 is 14 amino acids long. With V trimmed by 5 bases and J by 8 bases, 8 bases remained unmatched. The germline V gene encodes CDR1 SGHRS and CDR2 YFSETQ. The CDR3 here is CASRTGAGREKLFF. CDR3 coding DNA: TGCGCCAGCAGGACAGGGGCAGGGCGGGAAAAACTGTTTTTT.

The chain carries TRBV23-1 and TRBJ1-6; 7 positions match TRBD1. TRBV23-1 is an open reading frame, and its role is uncertain. The J segment lost 11 bases and the V segment lost 6 bases, leaving 16 bases of the junction unmatched. CDR3 length: 16 residues. CDR3 region: CASSYGTAEDLAPLHF. Here the CDR3 DNA reads TGCGCCAGCAGCTACGGGACAGCCGAGGACCTTGCACCCCTCCACTTT.

The V call is TRBV6-1, the J call TRBJ2-7; 9 nucleotides line up with TRBD2. CDR1 and CDR2 from the germline V gene are MNHNS and SASEGT. The CDR3 is 15 amino acids. With 7 bases clipped from V and 0 bases from J, the junction kept 7 bases outside the gene matches. CDR3 loop: CASTQTSGGSYEQYF. The CDR3 nucleotides read TGTGCCAGCACACAGACTAGCGGAGGCTCCTACGAGCAGTACTTC.

The V call is TRBV6-1, the J call TRBJ2-5; D call uncertain. Near its end, the DNA agrees better with TRBJ2-7, so the J call may be wrong. The CDR3 runs 14 residues. CDR1 is MNHNS, CDR2 SASEGT, per germline. Here the CDR3 DNA reads TGTGCCAGCAGACCGATAGTAAACCCCTACGAGCAGTACTTC. As protein: CASRPIVNPYEQYF.

The rearrangement uses TRBV6-1 and TRBJ1-6; D not resolved. Trimming pared 2 bases from V and 7 bases from J, leaving 15 bases between. The CDR3 is 16 residues long. The germline CDR1 and CDR2 sequences are MNHNS and SASEGT. This CDR3 is CASSEKNGLGNSPLHF. The CDR3 DNA is TGTGCCAGCAGTGAAAAGAACGGGTTGGGGAATTCACCCCTCCACTTT.

The chain couples TRBV7-9 to TRBJ1-4; 11 nucleotides match TRBD1. This CDR3 contains 16 residues. Trimming took 5 bases from V and 2 from J; bases not matched to a gene: 4. CDR1 is SEHNR, CDR2 FQNEAQ, per germline (reference sequence). CDR3 nucleotide sequence: TGTGCCAGCAGCCCGCGGACAGGGGGCACTAATGAAAAACTGTTTTTT. Translated: CASSPRTGGTNEKLFF.

This sequence joins TRBV7-9 and TRBJ2-2; D gene uncertain. The V end was cut by 2 bases, the J end by 9 bases, with 10 bases between. Germline CDR1 reads SEHNR; CDR2 reads FQNEAQ (reference sequence). The CDR3 loop spans 13 amino acids. The CDR3 DNA follows: TGTGCCAGCAGCTTACCCCTCGGAAGGGAGCTGTTTTTT. Translated: CASSLPLGRELFF.

The rearrangement uses TRBV10-2 and TRBJ2-7; D unclear. The germline V gene has CDR1 WSHSY and CDR2 SAAADI. Trimming removed 2 bases at V and 3 bases at J, with 8 bases between. There are 13 residues in the CDR3. This CDR3 is CASSERLVYEQYF. The CDR3 nucleotides are TGCGCCAGCAGTGAGAGATTGGTCTACGAGCAGTACTTC.

This clone is a singleton in its sample. The V gene is TRBV2, the J gene TRBJ1-5, with a weak D call TRBD1 (6 bases). This CDR3 has 15 residues. The V end lost 3 bases, the J end lost 7 bases, and 16 bases lay between the germline ends. The germline V gene has CDR1 SNHLY and CDR2 FYNNEI. The CDR3 reads CASSESGHRAQPQHF. Written as DNA, the CDR3 is TGTGCCAGCAGTGAGTCGGGACACCGAGCCCAGCCCCAGCATTTT.

V gene TRBV6-6 combines with J gene TRBJ1-1; 8 nucleotides align to TRBD1. The CDR3 length is 15 residues. Losses at the gene ends were 6 bases for V and 2 bases for J; bases not matched to a gene: 8. CDR1 and CDR2 (germline): MNHNY, SVGAGI (reference sequence). As DNA, the CDR3 is TGTGCCAGCAGCCGACCTCAGGGGGCAAACACTGAAGCTTTCTTT. As protein: CASSRPQGANTEAFF.

The chain links TRBV7-2 to TRBJ1-2, with TRBD1 as a possible D gene (5 bases). Germline values: CDR1 SGHTA, CDR2 FQGNSA. V lost 1 base and J lost 4, with 13 bases in between. The CDR3 totals 15 residues. The CDR3 DNA sequence: TGTGCCAGCAGCTTAGACAGGCCAGAACTCTATGGCTACACCTTC. Translation: CASSLDRPELYGYTF.

V and J are TRBV5-4 and TRBJ2-3; D remains unclear. This CDR3 has 13 residues. Trimming removed 1 base from V and 6 bases from J, with 9 bases in between. The germline V gene encodes CDR1 SGHNT and CDR2 YYREEE (reference sequence). The CDR3 sequence: CASSLKGTDTQYF. The CDR3 DNA sequence: TGTGCCAGCAGCTTGAAGGGAACGGATACGCAGTATTTT. Looking up the rest from reference TRBV5-4 and TRBJ2-3 gives the full variable domain: ETGVTQSPTHLIKTRGQQVTLRCSSQSGHNTVSWYQQALGQGPQFIFQYYREEENGRGNFPPRFSGLQFPNYSSELNVNALELDDSALYLCASSLKGTDTQYFGPGTRLTVL.

The chain joins TRBV15 to TRBJ2-3, with D possibly TRBD2 on 5 matching bases. Germline V gene data show CDR1 as LNHNV and CDR2 as YYDKDF (reference sequence). V lost 1 base, J lost 2 bases, and 7 bases lay in between. This CDR3 is 14 amino acids long. The CDR3 is CATSRGLLTDTQYF. As DNA, the CDR3 is TGTGCCACCAGCAGAGGACTACTCACAGATACGCAGTATTTT.

The rearrangement uses TRBV4-3 and TRBJ1-1; 9 bases are a match to TRBD1. The CDR3 runs 17 residues. CDR1 LGHNA and CDR2 YSLEER come from the germline V gene. Trimming removed 1 base from V and 0 bases from J; junction bases left unmatched: 6. This CDR3 is CASSQVVQGALNTEAFF. In nucleotides, the CDR3 is TGCGCCAGCAGCCAAGTGGTACAGGGGGCACTGAACACTGAAGCTTTCTTT.

The chain combines TRBV7-2 with TRBJ1-3; D may be TRBD1 (6 bases). The V and J ends lost 6 bases and 4 bases respectively, with 16 bases between them. In germline, CDR1 is SGHTA, CDR2 FQGNSA. The CDR3 extends over 15 amino acids. The CDR3, as DNA: TGTGCCAGCAGTTGGAGCCAGGGGTCGGGAAACACCATATATTTT. Protein sequence: CASSWSQGSGNTIYF.

The J gene is TRBJ2-3, the V gene TRBV7-3; possibly TRBD1 or TRBD2 for D (6 bases each). V was shortened by 9 bases and J by 0 bases, with 16 bases between the two germline ends. The germline CDR1 and CDR2 sequences are SGHTA and FQGTGA. The CDR3 is 15 amino acids. The CDR3 here is CASRSRGLSTDTQYF. The CDR3 DNA is TGTGCCAGTAGAAGCAGGGGACTTAGCACAGATACGCAGTATTTT.

In its sample, this clone was seen once. The chain couples TRBV11-3 to TRBJ2-5, with 7 nucleotides matching TRBD1. CDR1 is SGHNT, CDR2 YENEEA, per germline. The V gene end was trimmed by 5 bases and the J gene end by 5 bases; junction bases not matched to a gene: 8. The CDR3 extends over 14 amino acids. DNA of the CDR3: TGTGCCAGCAGCCAGGGACAGCCAGGGGAGACCCAGTACTTC. Encoded protein: CASSQGQPGETQYF.

The V gene is TRBV5-1, the J gene TRBJ1-3; D call uncertain. The CDR3 has 15 residues. CDR1 and CDR2 from the germline V gene are SGHRS and YFSETQ. Trimming left V 5 bases short and J 1 base short, with 13 bases between. CDR3 sequence (DNA): TGCGCCAGCAGGTTAGACCGCTCTTCTGGAAACACCATATATTTT. Its protein is CASRLDRSSGNTIYF.